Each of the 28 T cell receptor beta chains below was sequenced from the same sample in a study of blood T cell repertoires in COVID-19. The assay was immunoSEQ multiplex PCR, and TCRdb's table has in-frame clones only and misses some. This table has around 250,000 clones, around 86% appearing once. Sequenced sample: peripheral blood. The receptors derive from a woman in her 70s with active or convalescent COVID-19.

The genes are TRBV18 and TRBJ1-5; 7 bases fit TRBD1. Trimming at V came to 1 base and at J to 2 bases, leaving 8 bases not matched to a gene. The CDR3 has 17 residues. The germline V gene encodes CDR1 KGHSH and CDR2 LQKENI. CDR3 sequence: CASSPQRQGEGNQPQHF. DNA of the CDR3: TGTGCCAGCTCACCACAAAGACAGGGTGAGGGCAATCAGCCCCAGCATTTT.

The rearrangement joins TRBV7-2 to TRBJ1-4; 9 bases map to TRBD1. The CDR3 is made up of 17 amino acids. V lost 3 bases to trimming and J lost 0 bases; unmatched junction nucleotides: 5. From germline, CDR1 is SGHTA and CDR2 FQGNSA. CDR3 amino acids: CASSLTGGRTTNEKLFF. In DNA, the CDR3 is TGTGCCAGCAGCTTGACAGGGGGGAGAACAACTAATGAAAAACTGTTTTTT.

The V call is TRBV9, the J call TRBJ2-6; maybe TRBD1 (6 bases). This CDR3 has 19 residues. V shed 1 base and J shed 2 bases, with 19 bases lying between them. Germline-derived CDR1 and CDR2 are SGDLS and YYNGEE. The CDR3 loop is CASSVMRTVDKPGANVLTF. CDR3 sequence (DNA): TGTGCCAGCAGCGTAATGCGGACAGTAGATAAACCTGGGGCCAACGTCCTGACTTTC. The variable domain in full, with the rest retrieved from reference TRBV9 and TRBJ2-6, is DSGVTQTPKHLITATGQRVTLRCSPRSGDLSVYWYQQSLDQGLQFLIQYYNGEERAKGNILERFSAQQFPDLHSELNLSSLELGDSALYFCASSVMRTVDKPGANVLTFGAGSRLTVL.

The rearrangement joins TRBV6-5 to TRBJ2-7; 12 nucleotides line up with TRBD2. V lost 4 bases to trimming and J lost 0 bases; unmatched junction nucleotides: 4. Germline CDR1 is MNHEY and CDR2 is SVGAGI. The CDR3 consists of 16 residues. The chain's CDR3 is CASSSQLAGGSYEQYF. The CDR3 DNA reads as TGTGCCAGCAGTTCCCAACTAGCGGGGGGCTCCTACGAGCAGTACTTC.

CDR3 in DNA: TGCAGTGCTCTCCACAGGGGAGAGCAGTACTTC. Translation: CSALHRGEQYF. V usage is TRBV20-1 and J usage is TRBJ2-7, with 7 nucleotides matching TRBD1. Trimming took 5 bases from V and 7 from J; bases not matched to a gene: 5. Germline-derived CDR1 and CDR2 are DFQATT and SNEGSKA (reference sequence). This CDR3 contains 11 residues.

CDR3 protein: CASSYFQGFDGYTF. The CDR3, as DNA: TGTGCCAGCAGTTACTTTCAGGGGTTCGATGGCTACACCTTC. The chain has TRBV6-2 or TRBV6-3 and TRBJ1-2; TRBD1 is a possible D gene (6 bases). Germline CDR1 MNHEY, CDR2 SVGEGT. The CDR3 is made up of 14 amino acids. V was clipped by 1 base and J by 6 bases, with 12 bases between them.

CDR3 sequence: CATSDPYGTSNTGELFF. CDR3 DNA: TGTGCCACCAGTGACCCTTATGGGACATCGAACACCGGGGAGCTGTTTTTT. This chain uses TRBV24-1 with TRBJ2-2; D may be TRBD1 (6 bases). The CDR3 length is 17 residues. V was pared by 4 bases and J by 0 bases, with 14 bases between. Germline-derived CDR1 and CDR2 are KGHDR and SFDVKD.

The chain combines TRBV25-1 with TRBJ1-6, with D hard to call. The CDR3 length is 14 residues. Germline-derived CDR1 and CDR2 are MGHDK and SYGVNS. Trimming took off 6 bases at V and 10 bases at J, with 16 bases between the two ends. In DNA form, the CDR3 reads TGTGCCAGCAGCGCCGGGGAGCTCCACTCACCCCTCCACTTT. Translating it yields CASSAGELHSPLHF.

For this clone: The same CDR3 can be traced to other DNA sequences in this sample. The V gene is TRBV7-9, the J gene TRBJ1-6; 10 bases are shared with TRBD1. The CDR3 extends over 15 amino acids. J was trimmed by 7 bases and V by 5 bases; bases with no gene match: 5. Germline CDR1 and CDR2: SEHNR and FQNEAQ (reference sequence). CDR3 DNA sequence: TGTGCCAGCAGCCTAGGGACAGGGGCCAATTCACCCCTCCACTTT. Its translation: CASSLGTGANSPLHF.

CDR3 sequence reads: CAISDPQGGYTF. The CDR3 bases are TGTGCCATCAGTGACCCCCAGGGCGGCTACACCTTC. The rearrangement links TRBV10-3 to TRBJ1-2; tentative D call: TRBD1 (5 bases). The germline CDR1 and CDR2 sequences are ENHRY and SYGVKD. CDR3 length: 12 amino acids. V gave up 3 bases and J gave up 8 bases, with 10 bases separating them.

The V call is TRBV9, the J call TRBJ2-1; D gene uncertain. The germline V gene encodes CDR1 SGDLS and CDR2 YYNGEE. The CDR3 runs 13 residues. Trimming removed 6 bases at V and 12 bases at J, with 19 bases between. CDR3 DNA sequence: TGTGCCAGCACTACCGCCCAGGTAGGTTGGCAGTTCTTC. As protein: CASTTAQVGWQFF.

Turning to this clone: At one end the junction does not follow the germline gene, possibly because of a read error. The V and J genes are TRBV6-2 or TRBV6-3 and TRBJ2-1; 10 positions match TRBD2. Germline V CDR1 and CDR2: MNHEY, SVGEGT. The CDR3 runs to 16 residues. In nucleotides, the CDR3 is TGTGCCAGCGGTTATAGCGGGGGGTCCTTGGGGAATGAGCAGTTCTTC. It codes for CASGYSGGSLGNEQFF.

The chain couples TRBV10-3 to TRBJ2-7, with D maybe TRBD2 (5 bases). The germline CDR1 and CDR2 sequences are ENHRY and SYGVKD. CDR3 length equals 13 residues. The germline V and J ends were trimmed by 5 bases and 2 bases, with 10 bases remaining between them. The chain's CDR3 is CAISSGSTYEQYF. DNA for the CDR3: TGTGCCATCAGTTCGGGATCTACCTACGAGCAGTACTTC.

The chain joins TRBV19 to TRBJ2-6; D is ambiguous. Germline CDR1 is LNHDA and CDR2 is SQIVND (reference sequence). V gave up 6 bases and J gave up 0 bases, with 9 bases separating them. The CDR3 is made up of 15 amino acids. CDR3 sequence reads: CASREQFSGANVLTF. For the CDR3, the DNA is TGTGCCAGTAGGGAACAGTTCTCTGGGGCCAACGTCCTGACTTTC.

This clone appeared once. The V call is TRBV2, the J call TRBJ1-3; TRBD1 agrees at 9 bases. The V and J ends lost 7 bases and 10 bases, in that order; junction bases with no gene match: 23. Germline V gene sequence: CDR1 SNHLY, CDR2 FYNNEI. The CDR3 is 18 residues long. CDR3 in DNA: TGTGCCAGCATTCGGGACAGGGAGGTCGTGGGGGGCCCCAGGACCATATATTTT. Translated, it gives CASIRDREVVGGPRTIYF. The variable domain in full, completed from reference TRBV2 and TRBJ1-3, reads EPEVTQTPSHQVTQMGQEVILRCVPISNHLYFYWYRQILGQKVEFLVSFYNNEISEKSEIFDDQFSVERPDGSNFTLKIRSTKLEDSAMYFCASIRDREVVGGPRTIYFGEGSWLTVV.

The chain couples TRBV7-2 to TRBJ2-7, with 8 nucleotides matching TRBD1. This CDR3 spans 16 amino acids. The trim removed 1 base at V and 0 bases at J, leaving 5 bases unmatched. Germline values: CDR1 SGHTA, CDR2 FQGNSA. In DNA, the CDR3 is TGTGCCAGCAGCTTAGGATCGGACAGGGCCTCCTACGAGCAGTACTTC. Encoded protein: CASSLGSDRASYEQYF.

The CDR3 region has the DNA TGTGCCAGCAGTTACCTCCTGCCCGGGGAAAATGAGCAGTTCTTC. This encodes CASSYLLPGENEQFF. V usage is TRBV6-2 or TRBV6-3 and J usage is TRBJ2-1; the D gene is possibly TRBD2 (5 bases). CDR1 MNHEY and CDR2 SVGEGT come from the germline V gene. This CDR3 comprises 15 residues. V dropped 2 bases and J dropped 7 bases, with 15 bases sitting between them.

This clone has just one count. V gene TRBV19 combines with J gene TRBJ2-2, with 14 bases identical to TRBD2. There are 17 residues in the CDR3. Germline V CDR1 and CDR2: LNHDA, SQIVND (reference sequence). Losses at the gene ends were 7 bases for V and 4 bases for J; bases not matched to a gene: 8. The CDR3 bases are TGTGCCAGTAACTCTGGACTAGCGGGGGGAAGCACCGGGGAGCTGTTTTTT. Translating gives CASNSGLAGGSTGELFF.

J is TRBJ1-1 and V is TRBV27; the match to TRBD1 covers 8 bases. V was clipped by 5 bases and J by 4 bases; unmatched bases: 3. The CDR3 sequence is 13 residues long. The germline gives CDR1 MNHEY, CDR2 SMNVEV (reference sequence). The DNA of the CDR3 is TGTGCCAGCAGTCCACAGGGGGGCACTGAAGCTTTCTTT. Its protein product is CASSPQGGTEAFF.

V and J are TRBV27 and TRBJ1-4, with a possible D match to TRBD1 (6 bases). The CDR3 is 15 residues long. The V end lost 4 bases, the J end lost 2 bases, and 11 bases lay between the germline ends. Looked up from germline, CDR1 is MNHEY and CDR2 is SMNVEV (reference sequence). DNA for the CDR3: TGTGCCAGCAGTTCACAGGGTGGGACTAATGAAAAACTGTTTTTT. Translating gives CASSSQGGTNEKLFF.

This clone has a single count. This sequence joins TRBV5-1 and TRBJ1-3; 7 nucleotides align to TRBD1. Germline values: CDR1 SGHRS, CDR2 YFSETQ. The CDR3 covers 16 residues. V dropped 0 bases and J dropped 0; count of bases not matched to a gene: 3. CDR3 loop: CASSLGGQISGNTIYF. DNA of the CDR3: TGCGCCAGCAGCTTGGGGGGACAGATCTCTGGAAACACCATATATTTT.

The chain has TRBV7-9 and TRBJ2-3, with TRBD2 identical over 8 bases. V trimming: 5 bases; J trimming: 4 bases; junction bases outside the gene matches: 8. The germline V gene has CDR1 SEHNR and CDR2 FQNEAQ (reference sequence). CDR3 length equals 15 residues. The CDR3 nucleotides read TGTGCCAGCAGCCCCCCCGGGACTAGTCCAGATACGCAGTATTTT. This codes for CASSPPGTSPDTQYF.

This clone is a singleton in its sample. Written as DNA, the CDR3 is TGTGCCAGCAGTTACCGGTCAGGGCGGGGGGAGACCCAGTACTTC. It yields the protein CASSYRSGRGETQYF. The chain uses TRBV6-2 or TRBV6-3 and TRBJ2-5; TRBD2 matches 7 bases. Germline V gives CDR1 MNHEY, CDR2 SVGEGT. The CDR3 is made up of 15 amino acids. V was pared by 2 bases and J by 5 bases, with 8 bases of the junction left unmatched.

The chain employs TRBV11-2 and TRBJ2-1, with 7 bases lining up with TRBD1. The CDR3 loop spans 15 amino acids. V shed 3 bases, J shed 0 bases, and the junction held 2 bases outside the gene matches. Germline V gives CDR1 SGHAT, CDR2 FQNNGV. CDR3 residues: CASSFAGGSYNEQFF. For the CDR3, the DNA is TGTGCCAGCAGCTTTGCAGGGGGCTCCTACAATGAGCAGTTCTTC.

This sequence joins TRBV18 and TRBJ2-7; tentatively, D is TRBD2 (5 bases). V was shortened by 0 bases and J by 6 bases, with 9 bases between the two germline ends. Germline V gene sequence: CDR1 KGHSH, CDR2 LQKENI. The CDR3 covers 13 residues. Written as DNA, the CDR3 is TGTGCCAGCTCACCACCGACGGGGATCGAGCAGTACTTC. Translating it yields CASSPPTGIEQYF.

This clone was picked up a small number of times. The CDR3 reads CASSITDYTEAFF. CDR3 nucleotides: TGTGCCAGCAGTATTACTGACTACACTGAAGCTTTCTTT. The chain uses TRBV2 and TRBJ1-1; D is uncertain. This CDR3 is 13 amino acids long. The germline V gene encodes CDR1 SNHLY and CDR2 FYNNEI. V dropped 5 bases and J dropped 3 bases, with 10 bases sitting between them.

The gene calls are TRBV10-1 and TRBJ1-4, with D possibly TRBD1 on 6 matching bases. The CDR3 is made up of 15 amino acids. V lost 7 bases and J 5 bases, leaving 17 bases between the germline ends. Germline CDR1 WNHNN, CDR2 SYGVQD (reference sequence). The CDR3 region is CASKAGQGMNEKLFF. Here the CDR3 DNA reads TGCGCCAGCAAGGCCGGTCAGGGGATGAATGAAAAACTGTTTTTT.

As DNA, the CDR3 is TGCAGCGTTACAGGGGGGGATACGCAGTATTTT. Protein product: CSVTGGDTQYF. This chain joins TRBV29-1 and TRBJ2-3; 8 positions agree with TRBD1. Germline V gives CDR1 SQVTM, CDR2 ANQGSEA. The CDR3 has 11 residues. V shed 5 bases and J 6 bases; nucleotides not matched to a gene: 1.